The 27 T cell receptor beta chains below come from one sample, sequenced in a study of T cells in Graves' hyperthyroidism and ophthalmopathy. RNA transcripts yielded amplified TCR beta CDR3 regions. Carried out on the TCR CDR3, a first-round RT-PCR used the HTBI primer set. TCRdb recomputed calls from the multiplex PCR reads with MiXCR, one row per CDR3 protein. The sample records fewer than 900,000 distinct CDR3 sequences, roughly 15% being singletons. Sequencing was done on a sample of blood. The receptors were gathered from a man younger than 35 with Graves' hyperthyroidism.

This clonotype was detected ten times or more. The chain carries TRBV29-1 and TRBJ1-1, with 7 bases identical to TRBD1. Looked up from germline, CDR1 is SQVTM and CDR2 is ANQGSEA. CDR3 length: 16 residues. Germline trimming cut 0 bases from V and 0 bases from J; bases unmatched to any gene: 7. The CDR3 nucleotides are TGCAGCGTTGAAGATCCGCGCAGGGGGTTGAACACTGAAGCTTTCTTT. Amino acid sequence: CSVEDPRRGLNTEAFF.

This clonotype was seen a few times. This chain joins TRBV20-1 and TRBJ2-5; 8 nucleotides match TRBD1. Trimming cost V 1 base and J 5 bases; bases outside gene matches: 6. Germline CDR1 is DFQATT and CDR2 is SNEGSKA (reference sequence). The CDR3 totals 14 residues. CDR3 nucleotides: TGCAGTGCTAGAGTCAGGGGGCCGGGGGAGACCCAGTACTTC. As protein: CSARVRGPGETQYF.

This clonotype has only a few counts. The chain uses TRBV27 and TRBJ1-1; no clear D gene. The CDR3 is made up of 16 amino acids. CDR1 MNHEY and CDR2 SMNVEV come from the germline V gene (reference sequence). The V end lost 0 bases, the J end lost 0 bases, and 11 bases lay between the germline ends. The CDR3 here is CASSLSADPMNTEAFF. CDR3 nucleotides: TGTGCCAGCAGTTTATCGGCAGACCCTATGAACACTGAAGCTTTCTTT.

V is TRBV20-1 and J is TRBJ2-1, with D perhaps matching TRBD1 (6 bases). The CDR3 sequence is 15 residues long. Trimming stripped 0 bases from V and 7 bases from J, with 16 bases between. From germline, CDR1 is DFQATT and CDR2 SNEGSKA (reference sequence). The CDR3 bases are TGCAGTGCTAGAGATGGGGCACCACAGGGAAATGAGCAGTTCTTC. Protein product: CSARDGAPQGNEQFF.

This clonotype was detected ten times or more. The V gene is TRBV5-1, the J gene TRBJ2-3, with 7 nucleotides matching TRBD1. CDR3 length: 15 residues. From germline, CDR1 is SGHRS and CDR2 YFSETQ. V lost 1 base to trimming and J lost 2 bases; unmatched junction nucleotides: 4. This CDR3 is CASSLWGQITDTQYF. The CDR3 DNA reads as TGCGCCAGCAGCTTGTGGGGACAGATCACAGATACGCAGTATTTT.

This clonotype has ten or more counts. The chain has TRBV30 and TRBJ1-1; D unresolved. With 3 bases removed from V and 1 base from J, the gap between germline ends came to 9 bases. Looked up from germline, CDR1 is GTSNPN and CDR2 is SVGIG (reference sequence). This CDR3 is 13 amino acids long. The CDR3 bases are TGTGCCTGGAGCTGGACGGGGAACACTGAAGCTTTCTTT. The encoded protein is CAWSWTGNTEAFF.

This clonotype was counted many times. CDR3 loop: CASSLGGGHGYEQYF. DNA for the CDR3: TGTGCCAGCAGCTTAGGGGGCGGGCATGGCTACGAGCAGTACTTC. V is TRBV7-6 and J is TRBJ2-7; D possibly matches TRBD1 or TRBD2 (5 bases each). The CDR3 has 15 amino acids. The ends were cut back, 1 base at V and 3 bases at J, with 13 bases in the middle. Germline CDR1 is SGHVS and CDR2 is FNYEAQ. Drawing the rest from reference TRBV7-6 and TRBJ2-7, the complete variable domain is GAGVSQSPRYKVTKRGQDVALRCDPISGHVSLYWYRQALGQGPEFLTYFNYEAQQDKSGLPNDRFSAERPEGSISTLTIQRTEQRDSAMYRCASSLGGGHGYEQYFGPGTRLTVT.

This clonotype was observed at least ten times. This chain links TRBV12-3 or TRBV12-4 with TRBJ1-1; no firm D call. This CDR3 comprises 13 residues. The ends were cut back, 2 bases at V and 4 bases at J, with 8 bases in the middle. The CDR3 nucleotides read TGTGCCAGCAGTTTATGGGGTGGCACTGAAGCTTTCTTT. Translation: CASSLWGGTEAFF.

The V and J genes are TRBV7-9 and TRBJ1-1, with D perhaps TRBD1 (6 bases). In germline, CDR1 is SEHNR, CDR2 FQNEAQ (reference sequence). V lost 4 bases and J lost 1, with 13 bases in between. The CDR3 is 15 residues long. CDR3 bases: TGTGCCAGCAGCTCCGTCGGAGGGGGGAACACTGAAGCTTTCTTT. This codes for CASSSVGGGNTEAFF. The full variable domain, in which reference TRBV7-9 and TRBJ1-1 provide the parts outside the CDR3, is DTGVSQNPRHKITKRGQNVTFRCDPISEHNRLYWYRQTLGQGPEFLTYFQNEAQLEKSRLLSDRFSAERPKGSFSTLEIQRTEQGDSAMYLCASSSVGGGNTEAFFGQGTRLTVV.

Points on this clonotype: One junction end disagrees with the germline gene, perhaps due to a read error. The genes are TRBV7-3 and TRBJ1-1; no clear D. This CDR3 comprises 13 residues. From germline, CDR1 is SGHTA and CDR2 FQGTGA. The CDR3 DNA is TGTGCCGGCAGCCGAGTGATGAACACTGAAGCTTTCTTT. This encodes CAGSRVMNTEAFF.

This clonotype has at least ten counts. The V call is TRBV12-3 or TRBV12-4, the J call TRBJ1-2, with D uncertain. This CDR3 is 12 amino acids long. V was trimmed by 3 bases and J by 8 bases, leaving 10 bases between them. CDR3 protein: CASSLWARGYTF. CDR3 DNA: TGTGCCAGCAGTTTGTGGGCCCGAGGCTACACCTTC.

This clonotype was seen a few times. The chain has TRBV28 and TRBJ1-2, with TRBD1 matching 11 bases. Germline CDR1 and CDR2: MDHEN and SYDVKM. CDR3 length: 18 amino acids. The trim removed 6 bases at V and 0 bases at J, leaving 12 bases unmatched. The CDR3 DNA sequence: TGTGCCAGCAGCCCGTCCCTGGGACAGGGGGTTCCTAACTATGGCTACACCTTC. It translates to CASSPSLGQGVPNYGYTF.

At least ten counts were recorded for this clonotype. The gene calls are TRBV3-1 and TRBJ2-5; TRBD2 aligns across 10 bases. This CDR3 is 15 amino acids long. In germline, CDR1 is LGHDT, CDR2 YNNKEL (reference sequence). V lost 2 bases and J lost 5; bases outside the gene matches: 5. The CDR3 spells CASSQWTSGRETQYF. The CDR3 DNA is TGTGCCAGCAGCCAATGGACTAGCGGTAGGGAGACCCAGTACTTC.

Remarks on this clonotype: A much more abundant neighbour one base away suggests this may be a read error. The genes are TRBV28 and TRBJ2-3, with 11 bases matching TRBD1. Germline V gives CDR1 MDHEN, CDR2 SYDVKM. This CDR3 is built from 16 residues. The CDR3 DNA reads TGTGCCGGCAGTTTTGGGGGGACAGGGGGAGAAGATACGCAGTATTTT. Amino acid sequence: CAGSFGGTGGEDTQYF.

This clonotype was observed at least ten times. The J gene is TRBJ2-7, the V gene TRBV12-3 or TRBV12-4; D is ambiguous. Trimming shortened V by 4 bases and J by 3 bases, and 10 bases separated the two germline ends. The CDR3 contains 13 residues. The CDR3 coding sequence is TGTGCCAGCAGTTCATCTTGGGACTACGAGCAGTACTTC. As protein: CASSSSWDYEQYF.

This clonotype has at least ten counts. The chain carries TRBV7-2 and TRBJ2-2; no clear D gene. Germline CDR1 is SGHTA and CDR2 is FQGNSA. V was trimmed by 5 bases and J by 1 base, leaving 11 bases between them. This CDR3 region has 15 residues. CDR3 nucleotides: TGTGCCAGCAGCCCCTACTTGGGGAACACCGGGGAGCTGTTTTTT. Protein: CASSPYLGNTGELFF.

This clonotype was seen at least ten times. The chain carries TRBV7-2 and TRBJ2-3; D is ambiguous. Germline V gene sequence: CDR1 SGHTA, CDR2 FQGNSA. CDR3 length: 15 residues. V was cut by 5 bases and J by 6 bases, with 18 bases left in between. Here the CDR3 DNA reads TGTGCCAGCAGCCCAGTAGGCCCCGGCGGCGATACGCAGTATTTT. It codes for CASSPVGPGGDTQYF. The full variable domain, in which reference TRBV7-2 and TRBJ2-3 provide the parts outside the CDR3, is GAGVSQSPSNKVTEKGKDVELRCDPISGHTALYWYRQSLGQGLEFLIYFQGNSAPDKSGLPSDRFSAERTGGSVSTLTIQRTQQEDSAVYLCASSPVGPGGDTQYFGPGTRLTVL.

This clonotype came up a few times. V and J are TRBV4-3 and TRBJ1-6, with a tentative D call TRBD1 (6 bases). Germline CDR1 LGHNA, CDR2 YSLEER. CDR3 length equals 15 residues. Trimming removed 1 base from V and 7 bases from J, with 11 bases in between. Here the CDR3 DNA reads TGCGCCAGCAGCCAAGGACAGGATAAGAATTCACCCCTCCACTTT. Amino acid sequence: CASSQGQDKNSPLHF.

This clonotype was recorded many times. The V and J genes are TRBV12-5 and TRBJ1-1; D remains ambiguous. The V gene's germline CDR1 is LGHNT and CDR2 FRNRAP. V was cut by 1 base and J by 1 base, with 4 bases left in between. The CDR3 consists of 13 residues. CDR3 amino acids: CASGLEGNTEAFF. For the CDR3, the DNA is TGTGCTAGTGGTTTGGAAGGGAACACTGAAGCTTTCTTT.

The chain has TRBV3-1 and TRBJ2-3; D gene uncertain. Per the germline V gene, CDR1 is LGHDT and CDR2 is YNNKEL (reference sequence). Deletions cut 6 bases from V and 1 base from J, with 11 bases between. The CDR3 contains 14 residues. CDR3 sequence reads: CASSHGLGTDTQYF. The CDR3 DNA sequence: TGTGCCAGCAGTCACGGGCTTGGCACAGATACGCAGTATTTT.

The sample holds a few counts of this clonotype. The rearrangement links TRBV27 to TRBJ2-1; unclear D gene. CDR3 length equals 14 residues. Trimming removed 2 bases at V and 6 bases at J, with 11 bases between. Germline V gene lookup returns CDR1 MNHEY and CDR2 SMNVEV (reference sequence). The CDR3 DNA follows: TGTGCCAGCAGTTTAATGAGCAGACCCAATGAGCAGTTCTTC. Encoded protein: CASSLMSRPNEQFF.

This clonotype has a count of ten or more. For the CDR3, the DNA is TGTGCCAGCAGCCTTCGGTCCTCGGACACTGAAGCTTTCTTT. Translating gives CASSLRSSDTEAFF. The genes are TRBV2 and TRBJ1-1; D unresolved. Per germline, CDR1 SNHLY and CDR2 FYNNEI. V was shortened by 6 bases and J by 3 bases, with 14 bases between the two germline ends. The CDR3 has 14 residues.

This chain links TRBV7-8 with TRBJ2-7; a possible D gene is TRBD2 (6 bases). Trimming took off 8 bases at V and 2 bases at J, with 16 bases between the two ends. The CDR3 loop spans 14 amino acids. Germline loops: CDR1 SGHVS, CDR2 FQNEAQ. The CDR3 DNA follows: TGTGCCAGCCGTAGGGTAGCGGATACCTACGAGCAGTACTTC. It yields the protein CASRRVADTYEQYF.

The CDR3 DNA reads TGTGCCAGCAGCTTAGATAAAGGGTCACACAATGAGCAGTTCTTC. Translation: CASSLDKGSHNEQFF. V gene TRBV7-2 combines with J gene TRBJ2-1; D gene ambiguous. V lost 1 base and J 5 bases, leaving 12 bases between the germline ends. Germline-derived CDR1 and CDR2 are SGHTA and FQGNSA. There are 15 residues in the CDR3.

This clonotype was detected only a few times. The chain has TRBV20-1 and TRBJ1-1; maybe TRBD1 (5 bases). Germline loops: CDR1 DFQATT, CDR2 SNEGSKA (reference sequence). The V gene lost 1 base and the J gene lost 1 base, with 10 bases spanning the gap. The CDR3 covers 14 residues. The CDR3 region is CSARAGEGNTEAFF. CDR3 coding DNA: TGCAGTGCTAGAGCGGGGGAAGGGAACACTGAAGCTTTCTTT.

This clonotype has a handful of counts. The chain is built from TRBV7-2 and TRBJ1-5; D is ambiguous. Deletions cut 1 base from V and 3 bases from J, with 10 bases between. Germline-derived CDR1 and CDR2 are SGHTA and FQGNSA. The CDR3 sequence is 15 residues long. CDR3 residues: CASSLGGTYNQPQHF. In DNA form, the CDR3 reads TGTGCCAGCAGCTTAGGGGGAACCTACAATCAGCCCCAGCATTTT.

The chain joins TRBV14 to TRBJ2-2; D perhaps matches TRBD1 (5 bases). V was clipped by 4 bases and J by 0 bases, with 15 bases between them. The CDR3 covers 17 residues. Germline V CDR1 and CDR2: SGHDN, FVKESK. The CDR3 loop is CASSPRIWGTNTGELFF. The CDR3 DNA reads as TGTGCCAGCAGCCCCCGGATTTGGGGCACGAACACCGGGGAGCTGTTTTTT.